This TCR beta chain comes out of a study of blood T cell repertoires in COVID-19. CDR1 and CDR2 (germline): MNHEY, SMNVEV (reference sequence). The CDR3 extends over 14 amino acids. The V end lost 5 bases, the J end lost 6 bases, and 17 bases lay between the germline ends. Seattle's enrolled individuals joined amid active infection and were then monitored longitudinally. Sequencing was performed with immunoSEQ multiplex PCR; in TCRdb, only in-frame clones are kept and a portion is missing. The sample includes around 100,000 clones, about 74% of them seen just once. Sequencing was carried out using peripheral blood. The chain has TRBV27 and TRBJ2-7, with a possible D match to TRBD2 (6 bases). The clonotype originates from an older man with COVID-19, enrolled during active disease. Written as DNA, the CDR3 is TGTGCCAGCAGTAGTCCATTCGGGAGTGGCGAGCAGTACTTC. Amino acid sequence: CASSSPFGSGEQYF.